This T cell receptor beta chain came from a study of CD8+CD57+ T cells in acquired aplastic anemia. Study summary: Across the sorted CD4+ and CD8+ cells, DNA amounts averaged roughly 3.5 ug. Study-level results: CD8+ Simpson's diversity in patients was not significantly different from that in controls.

CDR3 and TCR beta VDJ profiling relied on genomic DNA as the template. In TCRdb, the reads were re-called with MiXCR into one record per CDR3 protein. Of approximately 300,000 distinct CDR3 sequences listed, under 60% are singletons. This CDR3 spans 17 amino acids. Germline V gene data show CDR1 as KGHDR and CDR2 as SFDVKD. V shed 0 bases and J 1 base; nucleotides not matched to a gene: 3. With regard to this clonotype: Its specificity is not known.

The patients chosen for sequencing had shown expansion of CD8+CD57+ cells (detected by flow cytometry). This chain connects TRBV24-1 to TRBJ1-2; 11 nucleotides align to TRBD1. Sample: sorted CD4+, CD8+, or CD8+CD57+ T cells (not recorded which) from PBMCs. The receptor comes from a human donor with aplastic anemia. The CDR3 sequence is CATSDLTGTGGNYGYTF. CDR3 coding DNA: TGTGCCACCAGTGATTTGACAGGGACAGGGGGTAACTATGGCTACACCTTC.